A single sample gave rise to the 7 T cell receptor beta chains below, sequenced in a study of cytomegalovirus exposure and HLA in healthy donors. Amplification used 60 Vbeta primers and 13 Jbeta primers. The method was immunoSEQ multiplex PCR; TCRdb's version includes in-frame clones alone and lacks a portion of them. The table records 180,000 or so clones, roughly three quarters of them present only once. Sequencing used PBMCs. The receptors were sampled from a woman aged 25 to 45 in good health and CMV-seropositive.

V and J are TRBV10-2 and TRBJ2-5; 7 nucleotides match TRBD2. V lost 8 bases, J lost 2 bases, and 14 bases stayed unmatched. This CDR3 is 16 amino acids long. From germline, CDR1 is WSHSY and CDR2 SAAADI. CDR3 residues: CASGPDSGQTQETQYF. As DNA, the CDR3 is TGCGCCAGCGGGCCTGATAGCGGGCAGACTCAAGAGACCCAGTACTTC.

V and J are TRBV10-1 and TRBJ2-3; D is uncertain. This CDR3 has 13 residues. Per the germline V gene, CDR1 is WNHNN and CDR2 is SYGVQD (reference sequence). Trimming left V 3 bases short and J 4 bases short, with 8 bases between. The CDR3 sequence: CASSDLTSDTQYF. CDR3 DNA: TGCGCCAGCAGTGATCTCACATCAGATACGCAGTATTTT.

The V gene is TRBV5-1, the J gene TRBJ2-2; D is possibly TRBD1 (5 bases). CDR3 length: 14 amino acids. From germline, CDR1 is SGHRS and CDR2 YFSETQ. Trimming took off 0 bases at V and 4 bases at J, with 7 bases between the two ends. The CDR3 is CASSLEGATGELFF. CDR3 bases: TGCGCCAGCAGCTTGGAAGGGGCCACCGGGGAGCTGTTTTTT. The full variable domain, rest sourced from reference TRBV5-1 and TRBJ2-2, is KAGVTQTPRYLIKTRGQQVTLSCSPISGHRSVSWYQQTPGQGLQFLFEYFSETQRNKGNFPGRFSGRQFSNSRSEMNVSTLELGDSALYLCASSLEGATGELFFGEGSRLTVL.

The rearrangement links TRBV18 to TRBJ1-2; the D gene is possibly TRBD1 (6 bases). This CDR3 has 16 residues. Germline CDR1 is KGHSH and CDR2 is LQKENI. The germline V and J ends were trimmed by 3 bases and 2 bases, with 16 bases remaining between them. CDR3 protein: CASSPDSLTSNYGYTF. The CDR3 DNA follows: TGTGCCAGCTCACCGGACAGTCTTACCTCCAACTATGGCTACACCTTC.

The CDR3 region is CASSSTKTGVGQRAFF. The DNA of the CDR3 is TGTGCCAGCAGTTCCACCAAGACAGGGGTCGGGCAAAGGGCTTTCTTT. The chain uses TRBV28 and TRBJ1-1; 8 nucleotides align to TRBD1. The CDR3 sequence is 16 residues long. CDR1 and CDR2 from the germline V gene are MDHEN and SYDVKM. The junction had 18 bases not matched to a gene; V was cut back by 4 bases and J by 11 bases.

This clone was seen only a few times. V is TRBV7-2 and J is TRBJ2-3; TRBD2 might be the D (7 bases). The V gene lost 5 bases and the J gene lost 4 bases, with 16 bases spanning the gap. Germline V gives CDR1 SGHTA, CDR2 FQGNSA. The CDR3 runs to 15 residues. The chain's CDR3 is CASSLSPGGPDTQYF. For the CDR3, the DNA is TGTGCCAGCAGCCTCTCCCCGGGGGGCCCAGATACGCAGTATTTT.

This chain's CDR3 is CASSEAGYGSDTQYF. CDR3 DNA sequence: TGTGCCAGCAGTGAAGCGGGTTACGGGTCAGATACGCAGTATTTT. This sequence joins TRBV6-1 and TRBJ2-3; D unclear. Trimming removed 0 bases from V and 4 bases from J, with 11 bases in between. Germline lookup yields CDR1 MNHNS and CDR2 SASEGT. This CDR3 has 15 amino acids.